The next 5 T cell receptor beta chains were all read from a single sample in a study of beta chain features in type 1 diabetes. Study conclusions and caveats: Within each of all four CD4+ subsets, Type 1 diabetes patients had TCRB CDR3s that were moderately but significantly shorter.

Expressed TCRB transcripts were sequenced because the entire RNA isolate underwent reverse transcription. TCRdb's table, derived via immunoSEQ multiplex PCR, lists solely in-frame clones and lacks some. The sample shows around 180,000 clones, approximately 8% of them seen only once. Their recognized antigens are unknown. The sequencing sample was made of central memory CD4+ T cells from blood. Every receptor here comes from a woman in her forties with type 1 diabetes.

The chain combines TRBV6-5 with TRBJ2-3; weak D call: TRBD2 (6 bases). V lost 2 bases, J lost 6 bases, and 15 bases lay in between. CDR1 and CDR2 from the germline V gene are MNHEY and SVGAGI. This CDR3 is 15 amino acids long. The CDR3 here is CASSYGREPPDTQYF. CDR3 sequence (DNA): TGTGCCAGCAGTTACGGTCGGGAGCCCCCGGATACGCAGTATTTT.

This clone has only a few counts. The genes are TRBV30 and TRBJ1-1; tentatively, D is TRBD1 (5 bases). Germline CDR1 is GTSNPN and CDR2 is SVGIG (reference sequence). V gave up 3 bases and J gave up 0 bases, with 8 bases separating them. This CDR3 is 13 amino acids long. The CDR3, as DNA: TGTGCCTGGAGGGAGACAGTGAACACTGAAGCTTTCTTT. Translating it yields CAWRETVNTEAFF.

This chain links TRBV7-2 with TRBJ2-5; 8 bases are shared with TRBD1. Germline lookup yields CDR1 SGHTA and CDR2 FQGNSA. V was clipped by 5 bases and J by 5 bases; unmatched bases: 10. The CDR3 has 15 residues. The CDR3 DNA is TGTGCCAGCAGCCCAAGACGGCAGGGGGCGGAGACCCAGTACTTC. It codes for CASSPRRQGAETQYF.

This clone was picked up a small number of times. The chain combines TRBV28 with TRBJ1-2; D remains unclear. V shed 3 bases and J shed 0 bases, with 20 bases lying between them. Germline CDR1 is MDHEN and CDR2 is SYDVKM. The length of the CDR3 is 18 residues. The CDR3 DNA sequence: TGTGCCAGCAGTTTCCGGGGAGGAGGAGGGAGATCTAACTATGGCTACACCTTC. Translation: CASSFRGGGGRSNYGYTF.

V and J are TRBV19 and TRBJ1-5; 9 bases align to TRBD1. The CDR3 runs 16 residues. Germline trimming cut 6 bases from V and 7 bases from J; bases unmatched to any gene: 13. CDR1 is LNHDA and CDR2 is SQIVND in the germline V gene (reference sequence). The CDR3 spells CASSIRGQGTWQPQHF. In nucleotides, the CDR3 is TGTGCCAGTAGCATCAGAGGACAGGGGACTTGGCAGCCCCAGCATTTT.